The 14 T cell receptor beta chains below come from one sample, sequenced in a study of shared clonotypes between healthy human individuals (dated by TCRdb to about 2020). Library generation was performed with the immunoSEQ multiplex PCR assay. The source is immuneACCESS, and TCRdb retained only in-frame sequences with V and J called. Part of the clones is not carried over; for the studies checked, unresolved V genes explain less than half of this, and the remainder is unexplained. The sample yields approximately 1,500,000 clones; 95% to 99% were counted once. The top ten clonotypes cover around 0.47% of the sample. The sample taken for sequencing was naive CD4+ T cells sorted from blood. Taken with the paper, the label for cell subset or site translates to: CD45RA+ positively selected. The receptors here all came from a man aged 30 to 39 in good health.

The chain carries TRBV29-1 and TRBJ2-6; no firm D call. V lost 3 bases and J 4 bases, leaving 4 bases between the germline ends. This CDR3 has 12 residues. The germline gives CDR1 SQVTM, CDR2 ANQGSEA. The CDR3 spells CSVDPGANVLTF. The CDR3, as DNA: TGCAGCGTTGATCCCGGGGCCAACGTCCTGACTTTC.

CDR3 in DNA: TGTGCCAGCAGCTACGATCCGTTTGATTACGCTGGGGCCAACGTCCTGACTTTC. It translates to CASSYDPFDYAGANVLTF. The V call is TRBV5-6, the J call TRBJ2-6; no firm D call. Germline V CDR1 and CDR2: SGHDT, YYEEEE. V lost 3 bases and J 2 bases, leaving 18 bases between the germline ends. The CDR3 covers 18 residues.

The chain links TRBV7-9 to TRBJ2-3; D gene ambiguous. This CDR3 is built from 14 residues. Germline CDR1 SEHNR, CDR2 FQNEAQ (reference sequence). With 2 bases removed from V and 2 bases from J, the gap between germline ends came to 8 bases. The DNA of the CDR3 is TGTGCCAGCAGCTTAAGAACCATCACAGATACGCAGTATTTT. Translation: CASSLRTITDTQYF.

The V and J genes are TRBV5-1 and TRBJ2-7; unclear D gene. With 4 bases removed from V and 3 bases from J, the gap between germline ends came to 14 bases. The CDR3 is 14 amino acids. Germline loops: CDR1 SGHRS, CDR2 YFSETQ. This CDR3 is CASSPLGGDYEQYF. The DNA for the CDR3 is TGCGCCAGCAGCCCCCTGGGCGGTGACTACGAGCAGTACTTC.

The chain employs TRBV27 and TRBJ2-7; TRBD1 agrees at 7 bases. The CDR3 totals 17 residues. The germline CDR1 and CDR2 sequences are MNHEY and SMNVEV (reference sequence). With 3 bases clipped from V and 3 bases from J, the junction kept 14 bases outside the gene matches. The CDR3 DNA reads TGTGCCAGCAGTTTCCTCAGAGGGACAGCTTCCAACTACGAGCAGTACTTC. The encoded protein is CASSFLRGTASNYEQYF.

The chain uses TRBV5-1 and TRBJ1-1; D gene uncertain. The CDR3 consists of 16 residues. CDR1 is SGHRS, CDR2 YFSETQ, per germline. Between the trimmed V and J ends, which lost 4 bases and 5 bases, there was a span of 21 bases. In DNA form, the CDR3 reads TGCGCCAGCAGCGTAGACGGTTCGTCCCTTGGGACTGAAGCTTTCTTT. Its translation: CASSVDGSSLGTEAFF.

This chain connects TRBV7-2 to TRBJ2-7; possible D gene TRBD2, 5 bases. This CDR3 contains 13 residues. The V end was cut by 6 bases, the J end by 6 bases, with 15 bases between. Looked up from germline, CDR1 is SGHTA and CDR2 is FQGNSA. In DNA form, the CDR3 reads TGTGCCAGCAGTTACGCTCGGGAAGGCGAGCAGTACTTC. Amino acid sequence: CASSYAREGEQYF.

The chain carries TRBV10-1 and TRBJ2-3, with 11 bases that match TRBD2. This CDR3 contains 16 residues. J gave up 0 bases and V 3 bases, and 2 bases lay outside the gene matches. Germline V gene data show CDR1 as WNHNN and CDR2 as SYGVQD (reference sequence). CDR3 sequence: CASSERLAGSTDTQYF. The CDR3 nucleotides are TGCGCCAGCAGTGAAAGACTAGCGGGAAGCACAGATACGCAGTATTTT.

CDR3 coding DNA: TGTGCCAGCAGTTTATACGCATCGGCGCCCCAGCATTTT. This codes for CASSLYASAPQHF. This sequence joins TRBV27 and TRBJ1-5, with D unresolved. The ends were cut back, 1 base at V and 9 bases at J, with 10 bases in the middle. Germline CDR1 MNHEY, CDR2 SMNVEV (reference sequence). CDR3 size: 13 residues.

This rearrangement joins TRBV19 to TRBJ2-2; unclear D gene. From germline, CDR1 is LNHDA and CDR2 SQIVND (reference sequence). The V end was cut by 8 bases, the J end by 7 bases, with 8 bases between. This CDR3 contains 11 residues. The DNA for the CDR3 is TGTGCCAGTTCCCACGGCGGGGAGCTGTTTTTT. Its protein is CASSHGGELFF.

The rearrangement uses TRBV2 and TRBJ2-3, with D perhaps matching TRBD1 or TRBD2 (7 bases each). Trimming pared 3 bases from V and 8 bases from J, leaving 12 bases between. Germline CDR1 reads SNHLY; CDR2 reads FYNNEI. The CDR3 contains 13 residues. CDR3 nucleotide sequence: TGTGCCAGCAGTGACCCCAGGGGGGGTACGCAGTATTTT. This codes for CASSDPRGGTQYF.

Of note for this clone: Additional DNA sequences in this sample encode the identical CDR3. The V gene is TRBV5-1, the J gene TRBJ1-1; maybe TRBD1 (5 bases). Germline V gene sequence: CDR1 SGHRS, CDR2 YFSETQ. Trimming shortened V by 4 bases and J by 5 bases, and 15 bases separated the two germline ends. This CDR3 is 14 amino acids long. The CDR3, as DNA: TGCGCCAGCAGCCTTGGTAGGCGGGGGACTGAAGCTTTCTTT. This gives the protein CASSLGRRGTEAFF.

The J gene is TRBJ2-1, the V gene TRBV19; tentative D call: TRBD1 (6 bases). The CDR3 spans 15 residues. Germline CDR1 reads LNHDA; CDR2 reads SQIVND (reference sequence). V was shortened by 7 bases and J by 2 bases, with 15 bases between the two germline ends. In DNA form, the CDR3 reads TGTGCCAGTACCCAAGACAGGAATCCCTACAATGAGCAGTTCTTC. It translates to CASTQDRNPYNEQFF. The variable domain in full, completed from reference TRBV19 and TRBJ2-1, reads DGGITQSPKYLFRKEGQNVTLSCEQNLNHDAMYWYRQDPGQGLRLIYYSQIVNDFQKGDIAEGYSVSREKKESFPLTVTSAQKNPTAFYLCASTQDRNPYNEQFFGPGTRLTVL.

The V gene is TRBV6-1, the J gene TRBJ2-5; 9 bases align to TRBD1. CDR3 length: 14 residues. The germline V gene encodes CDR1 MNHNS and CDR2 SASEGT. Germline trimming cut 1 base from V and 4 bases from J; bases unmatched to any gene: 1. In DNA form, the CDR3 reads TGTGCCAGCAGTGAAGACAGGGGGCCAGAGACCCAGTACTTC. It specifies CASSEDRGPETQYF.